The next 30 T cell receptor beta chains were all read from a single sample in a study of shared clonotypes between healthy human individuals. Profiled with immunoSEQ multiplex PCR; TCRdb holds only in-frame clones, not every one. The sample has fewer than 200,000 clones; 85% to 95% are singletons. Material: naive CD4+ T cells sorted from blood. Regarding subset: CD45RA+ positively selected. These receptors originate from a young woman in good health.

The chain combines TRBV7-9 with TRBJ2-7; TRBD2 agrees at 11 bases. Germline V gene lookup returns CDR1 SEHNR and CDR2 FQNEAQ (reference sequence). CDR3 size: 14 residues. The J segment lost 8 bases and the V segment lost 10 bases, leaving 13 bases of the junction unmatched. The CDR3 sequence: CATSLAGGNEQQYF. CDR3 DNA sequence: TGTGCCACCTCCTTAGCGGGAGGGAACGAACAGCAGTACTTC.

This sequence joins TRBV6-6 and TRBJ2-6, with D possibly matching TRBD1 (6 bases). The CDR3 runs to 15 residues. Per germline, CDR1 MNHNY and CDR2 SVGAGI (reference sequence). Deletions cut 2 bases from V and 2 bases from J, with 7 bases between. CDR3 sequence reads: CASSYGQTGANVLTF. CDR3 DNA: TGTGCCAGCAGTTACGGACAGACTGGGGCCAACGTCCTGACTTTC.

The rearrangement uses TRBV7-6 and TRBJ2-7, with TRBD2 matching over 13 bases. Per the germline V gene, CDR1 is SGHVS and CDR2 is FNYEAQ. V dropped 6 bases and J dropped 7; count of bases not matched to a gene: 9. This CDR3 comprises 15 residues. CDR3 amino acids: CASSAGLAGSGEQYF. In DNA, the CDR3 is TGTGCCAGCAGTGCGGGACTAGCGGGATCGGGAGAGCAGTACTTC.

V usage is TRBV7-9 and J usage is TRBJ2-5; TRBD2 might be the D (6 bases). The J call may be incorrect, as the DNA end agrees better with TRBJ2-7. Per germline, CDR1 SEHNR and CDR2 FQNEAQ (reference sequence). This CDR3 is built from 15 residues. CDR3 DNA: TGTGCCAGCAGCTTATTTGGGGGGACCGACTACGAGCAGTACTTC. Residues: CASSLFGGTDYEQYF.

The table lists this clone with a count of one. The J gene is TRBJ2-7, the V gene TRBV10-3; no definite D call. The CDR3 contains 12 residues. Between the trimmed V and J ends, which lost 4 bases and 6 bases, there was a span of 10 bases. CDR1 is ENHRY, CDR2 SYGVKD, per germline. The CDR3 region is CAISGQPFEQYF. CDR3 coding DNA: TGTGCCATCAGTGGGCAGCCTTTCGAGCAGTACTTC.

The rearrangement links TRBV6-6 to TRBJ2-7; 9 nucleotides align to TRBD1. Germline values: CDR1 MNHNY, CDR2 SVGAGI (reference sequence). The length of the CDR3 is 14 residues. Unmatched junction bases numbered 7, after V lost 6 bases and J lost 4 bases. CDR3 coding DNA: TGTGCCAGCAGACCGGGACAGGGTGTATACGAGCAGTACTTC. Its translation is CASRPGQGVYEQYF.

The chain carries TRBV18 and TRBJ2-7; 12 bases fit TRBD1. J lost 4 bases, V lost 6 bases, and 7 bases had no gene match. The CDR3 runs to 15 residues. CDR1 KGHSH and CDR2 LQKENI come from the germline V gene. The CDR3 is CASSDAGQGAYEQYF. CDR3 in DNA: TGTGCCAGCTCTGACGCGGGACAGGGGGCGTACGAGCAGTACTTC.

Notes on this clone: Other DNA sequences in this specimen translate into the identical CDR3. The DNA of the CDR3 is TGTGCCAGTAGTATAGGGGGCAGGAGCAATCAGCCCCAGCATTTT. Translated: CASSIGGRSNQPQHF. This rearrangement joins TRBV19 to TRBJ1-5; TRBD1 might be the D (5 bases). From germline, CDR1 is LNHDA and CDR2 SQIVND (reference sequence). V shed 1 base and J shed 1 base, with 8 bases lying between them. This CDR3 has 15 residues.

The genes are TRBV4-1 and TRBJ2-1, with 10 positions matching TRBD1. The germline V gene has CDR1 MGHRA and CDR2 YSYEKL. The J segment lost 3 bases and the V segment lost 3 bases, leaving 5 bases of the junction unmatched. The CDR3 consists of 16 residues. The CDR3 spells CASSQEDRGFYNEQFF. The DNA of the CDR3 is TGCGCCAGCAGCCAGGAGGACAGGGGGTTCTACAATGAGCAGTTCTTC.

The chain couples TRBV10-3 to TRBJ2-7; possible D gene TRBD2, 6 bases. Trimming took 6 bases from V and 3 from J, leaving 15 bases between them. The CDR3 is 14 residues long. The germline V gene encodes CDR1 ENHRY and CDR2 SYGVKD. CDR3 sequence reads: CAIRTEAGGYEQYF. For the CDR3, the DNA is TGTGCCATCAGGACAGAGGCCGGGGGCTACGAGCAGTACTTC.

This clone was seen a single time. The chain couples TRBV19 to TRBJ2-3; the D gene is possibly TRBD1 (5 bases). The CDR3 loop spans 14 amino acids. Trimming shortened V by 8 bases and J by 4 bases, and 16 bases separated the two germline ends. Germline V gene lookup returns CDR1 LNHDA and CDR2 SQIVND (reference sequence). In nucleotides, the CDR3 is TGTGCCAGTGGTGAAGGGGTTGGCGCAGATACGCAGTATTTT. Protein sequence: CASGEGVGADTQYF.

This rearrangement joins TRBV6-1 to TRBJ2-7; 9 bases map to TRBD1. Losses at the gene ends were 7 bases for V and 4 bases for J; bases not matched to a gene: 8. CDR3 length equals 14 residues. The germline V gene encodes CDR1 MNHNS and CDR2 SASEGT. The CDR3 DNA reads TGTGCCAGCACCGGGACGGGACAGGGTTACGAGCAGTACTTC. Its protein is CASTGTGQGYEQYF.

The gene calls are TRBV2 and TRBJ2-5, with 7 bases fitting TRBD1. The J segment lost 8 bases and the V segment lost 7 bases, leaving 10 bases of the junction unmatched. Germline CDR1 and CDR2: SNHLY and FYNNEI. This CDR3 region has 13 residues. CDR3 bases: TGTGCCAGCATTGACAGGGATTATGGTACCCAGTACTTC. Amino acid sequence: CASIDRDYGTQYF.

The V and J genes are TRBV5-6 and TRBJ2-7; D possibly corresponds to TRBD2 (6 bases). The V gene's germline CDR1 is SGHDT and CDR2 YYEEEE. The V end lost 0 bases, the J end lost 2 bases, and 12 bases lay between the germline ends. The CDR3 runs to 15 residues. The CDR3 is CASSLGAGSTYEQYF. The CDR3 DNA reads as TGTGCCAGCAGCTTGGGGGCGGGAAGCACCTACGAGCAGTACTTC.

The V and J genes are TRBV10-2 and TRBJ2-1, with 12 nucleotides matching TRBD2. Germline V gene sequence: CDR1 WSHSY, CDR2 SAAADI. This CDR3 contains 15 residues. Trimming took 3 bases from V and 7 from J; bases not matched to a gene: 4. The CDR3 here is CASSEASGRGNEQFF. CDR3 sequence (DNA): TGCGCCAGCAGTGAAGCTAGCGGGAGGGGTAATGAGCAGTTCTTC.

J is TRBJ1-1 and V is TRBV10-3; D uncertain. Germline CDR1 and CDR2: ENHRY and SYGVKD. Deletions cut 4 bases from V and 3 bases from J, with 9 bases between. The CDR3 runs 13 residues. CDR3 residues: CAISGARDTEAFF. The CDR3 bases are TGTGCCATCAGTGGGGCTCGGGACACTGAAGCTTTCTTT.

V gene TRBV28 combines with J gene TRBJ1-4; possibly TRBD1 for D (6 bases). V shed 3 bases and J shed 0 bases, with 14 bases lying between them. Germline CDR1 reads MDHEN; CDR2 reads SYDVKM. The CDR3 length is 17 residues. The CDR3 loop reads CASSFHRVVSTNEKLFF. The CDR3 DNA reads TGTGCCAGCAGTTTTCACAGGGTAGTTTCAACTAATGAAAAACTGTTTTTT.

The chain carries TRBV5-1 and TRBJ1-2; no reliable D call. From germline, CDR1 is SGHRS and CDR2 YFSETQ. Between the trimmed V and J ends, which lost 4 bases and 5 bases, there was a span of 18 bases. The CDR3 has 15 amino acids. CDR3 nucleotides: TGCGCCAGCAGCGGGGTAGTGGCAGGAGATTATGGCTACACCTTC. This translates into CASSGVVAGDYGYTF.

This clone was seen once. This sequence joins TRBV7-9 and TRBJ1-4; D unresolved. The CDR3 contains 13 residues. V lost 1 base, J lost 5 bases, and 5 bases lay in between. Germline values: CDR1 SEHNR, CDR2 FQNEAQ (reference sequence). The CDR3 DNA is TGTGCCAGCAGCTTAGTCCTGAATGAAAAACTGTTTTTT. Protein product: CASSLVLNEKLFF.

The V and J genes are TRBV5-1 and TRBJ1-4; a weak D match, TRBD1 (5 bases). Germline CDR1 is SGHRS and CDR2 is YFSETQ. Trimming cost V 1 base and J 4 bases, with 14 bases left between them. The CDR3 has 16 residues. This CDR3 reads CASSLLSGGVNEKLFF. In nucleotides, the CDR3 is TGCGCCAGCAGCTTGCTCTCGGGAGGGGTTAATGAAAAACTGTTTTTT.

This rearrangement joins TRBV18 to TRBJ2-7; 15 bases align to TRBD2. The CDR3 spans 16 residues. Losses at the gene ends were 6 bases for V and 4 bases for J; bases not matched to a gene: 7. CDR1 and CDR2 (germline): KGHSH, LQKENI. The CDR3 DNA sequence: TGTGCCAGCTCCGGACTAGCGGGAGGGCCGGTTTACGAGCAGTACTTC. It encodes CASSGLAGGPVYEQYF. The full variable domain, completed using reference TRBV18 and TRBJ2-7, is NAGVMQNPRHLVRRRGQEARLRCSPMKGHSHVYWYRQLPEEGLKFMVYLQKENIIDESGMPKERFSAEFPKEGPSILRIQQVVRGDSAAYFCASSGLAGGPVYEQYFGPGTRLTVT.

This chain connects TRBV7-9 to TRBJ2-2, with D unresolved. The CDR3 runs 16 residues. Germline lookup yields CDR1 SEHNR and CDR2 FQNEAQ (reference sequence). The V gene lost 4 bases and the J gene lost 2 bases, with 14 bases spanning the gap. The CDR3 DNA is TGTGCCAGCAGCTCCCCCGTTGGTGCCAACACCGGGGAGCTGTTTTTT. As protein: CASSSPVGANTGELFF.

The V and J genes are TRBV28 and TRBJ1-2; D uncertain. Trimming stripped 6 bases from V and 4 bases from J, with 12 bases between. Germline V gene sequence: CDR1 MDHEN, CDR2 SYDVKM. The length of the CDR3 is 13 residues. CDR3 sequence: CASSAGQIYGYTF. Written as DNA, the CDR3 is TGTGCCAGCAGCGCCGGGCAGATCTATGGCTACACCTTC.

This clone was counted once. The CDR3 DNA is TGTGCCAGCAGTTCCCAACTAGCGGGAGACGACGAGCAGTACTTC. Encoded protein: CASSSQLAGDDEQYF. The chain combines TRBV6-6 with TRBJ2-5; 11 positions agree with TRBD2. The DNA end is a closer match to TRBJ2-7, so the J assignment may be wrong. The CDR3 length is 15 residues. Germline CDR1 MNHNY, CDR2 SVGAGI (reference sequence).

V is TRBV18 and J is TRBJ2-1; D call uncertain. CDR1 and CDR2 from the germline V gene are KGHSH and LQKENI. Between the trimmed V and J ends, which lost 5 bases and 0 bases, there was a span of 14 bases. The CDR3 has 16 residues. For the CDR3, the DNA is TGTGCCAGCTCAACGGTCGGCAGCAGCTCCTACAATGAGCAGTTCTTC. Its protein is CASSTVGSSSYNEQFF.

The CDR3 coding sequence is TGTGCCATCGCTACAATATCAACCTACGAGCAGTACTTC. Translated, it gives CAIATISTYEQYF. The chain recombines TRBV10-3 with TRBJ2-7; D not resolved. CDR1 ENHRY and CDR2 SYGVKD come from the germline V gene. This CDR3 contains 13 residues. Trimming removed 8 bases at V and 2 bases at J, with 13 bases between.

The chain links TRBV7-9 to TRBJ1-2; D is undetermined. The germline V gene has CDR1 SEHNR and CDR2 FQNEAQ (reference sequence). Trimming took 1 base from V and 8 from J, leaving 14 bases between them. CDR3 length: 14 amino acids. The CDR3 here is CASSLDNYPVGYTF. The DNA for the CDR3 is TGTGCCAGCAGCTTAGATAACTACCCGGTGGGCTACACCTTC.

The rearrangement links TRBV7-2 to TRBJ1-1, with no clear D. The CDR3 is 12 amino acids. Deletions cut 1 base from V and 6 bases from J, with 6 bases between. Germline assignment: CDR1 SGHTA and CDR2 FQGNSA. Here the CDR3 reads CASSLDFAEAFF. The CDR3 DNA sequence: TGTGCCAGCAGCTTAGATTTCGCTGAAGCTTTCTTT.

The chain employs TRBV6-6 and TRBJ2-3; no clear D gene. V shed 6 bases and J shed 2 bases, with 15 bases lying between them. The CDR3 loop spans 15 amino acids. CDR1 is MNHNY, CDR2 SVGAGI, per germline (reference sequence). The CDR3 loop reads CASSPPGDFTDTQYF. DNA for the CDR3: TGTGCCAGCAGCCCACCTGGCGATTTCACAGATACGCAGTATTTT.

CDR3 loop: CASSLSSGTGALSHYGYTF. In DNA, the CDR3 is TGTGCCAGCAGCCTAAGCTCCGGGACAGGAGCCTTGTCACACTATGGCTACACCTTC. The V and J genes are TRBV28 and TRBJ1-2, with 8 bases lining up with TRBD1. This CDR3 is 19 amino acids long. V lost 6 bases and J lost 3; bases outside the gene matches: 21. Germline-derived CDR1 and CDR2 are MDHEN and SYDVKM.